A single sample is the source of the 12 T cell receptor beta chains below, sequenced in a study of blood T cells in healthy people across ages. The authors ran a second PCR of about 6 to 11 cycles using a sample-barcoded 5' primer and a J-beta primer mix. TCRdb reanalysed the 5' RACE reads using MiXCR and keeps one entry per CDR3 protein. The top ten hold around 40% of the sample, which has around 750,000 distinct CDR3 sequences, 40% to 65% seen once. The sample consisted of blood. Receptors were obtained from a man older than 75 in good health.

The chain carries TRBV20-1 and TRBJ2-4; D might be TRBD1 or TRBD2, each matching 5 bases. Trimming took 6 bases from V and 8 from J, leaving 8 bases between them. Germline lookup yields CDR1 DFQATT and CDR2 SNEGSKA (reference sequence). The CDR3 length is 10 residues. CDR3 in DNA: TGCAGTGCCGGGGCGGACATTCAGTACTTC. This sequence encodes CSAGADIQYF.

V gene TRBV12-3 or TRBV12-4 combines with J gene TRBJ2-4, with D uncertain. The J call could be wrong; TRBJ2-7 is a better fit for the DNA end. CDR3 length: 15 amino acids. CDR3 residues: CASSLNRARSSEQYF. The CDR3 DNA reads TGTGCCAGCAGTTTAAATAGAGCCAGATCTTCCGAGCAGTACTTC.

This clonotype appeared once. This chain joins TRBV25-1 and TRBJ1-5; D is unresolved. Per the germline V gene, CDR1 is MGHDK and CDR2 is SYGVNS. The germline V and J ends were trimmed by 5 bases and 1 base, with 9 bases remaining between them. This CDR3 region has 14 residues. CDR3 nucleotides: TGTGCCAGCAGTCTGGGATGGAGCAATCAGCCCCAGCATTTT. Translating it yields CASSLGWSNQPQHF.

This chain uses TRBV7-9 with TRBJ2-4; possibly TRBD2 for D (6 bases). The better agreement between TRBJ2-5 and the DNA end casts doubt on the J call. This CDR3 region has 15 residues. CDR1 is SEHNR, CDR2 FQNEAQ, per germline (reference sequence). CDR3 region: CASSFRSEGGETQYF. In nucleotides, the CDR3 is TGTGCCAGCAGCTTCCGATCGGAGGGCGGAGAGACCCAGTACTTC.

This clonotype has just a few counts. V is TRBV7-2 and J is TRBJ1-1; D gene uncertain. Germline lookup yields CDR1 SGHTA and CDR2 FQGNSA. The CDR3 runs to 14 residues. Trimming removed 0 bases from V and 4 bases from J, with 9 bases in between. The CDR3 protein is CASSLAGGSTEAFF. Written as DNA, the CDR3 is TGTGCCAGCAGCTTAGCAGGCGGGAGCACTGAAGCTTTCTTT.

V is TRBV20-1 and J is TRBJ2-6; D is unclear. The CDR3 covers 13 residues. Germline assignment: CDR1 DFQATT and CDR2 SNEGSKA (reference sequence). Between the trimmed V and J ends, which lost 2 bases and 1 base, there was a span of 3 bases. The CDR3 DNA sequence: TGCAGTGCTAGAAAATCTGGGGCCAACGTCCTGACTTTC. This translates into CSARKSGANVLTF.

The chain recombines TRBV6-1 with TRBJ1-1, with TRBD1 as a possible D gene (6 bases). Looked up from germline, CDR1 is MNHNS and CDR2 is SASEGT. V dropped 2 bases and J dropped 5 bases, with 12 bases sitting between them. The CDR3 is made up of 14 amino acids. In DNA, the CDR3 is TGTGCCAGCAGTGAACGAGGGGGGAGGACTGAAGCTTTCTTT. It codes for CASSERGGRTEAFF.

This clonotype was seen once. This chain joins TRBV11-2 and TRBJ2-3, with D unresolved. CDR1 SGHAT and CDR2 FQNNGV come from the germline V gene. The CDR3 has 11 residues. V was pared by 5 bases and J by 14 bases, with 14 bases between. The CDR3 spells CASSTTRYAYF. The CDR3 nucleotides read TGTGCCAGCAGCACCACGCGGTACGCGTATTTT.

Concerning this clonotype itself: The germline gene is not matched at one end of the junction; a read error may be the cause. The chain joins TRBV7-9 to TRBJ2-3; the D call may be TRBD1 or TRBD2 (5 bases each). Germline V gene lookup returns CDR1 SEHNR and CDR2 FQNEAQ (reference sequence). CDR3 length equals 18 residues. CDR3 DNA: TGCGCCAGCAACCGTCACGGAAAGGGACGGACGAACACAGATACGCAGTATTTT. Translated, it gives CASNRHGKGRTNTDTQYF. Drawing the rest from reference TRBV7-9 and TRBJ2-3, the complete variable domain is DTGVSQNPRHKITKRGQNVTFRCDPISEHNRLYWYRQTLGQGPEFLTYFQNEAQLEKSRLLSDRFSAERPKGSFSTLEIQRTEQGDSAMYLCASNRHGKGRTNTDTQYFGPGTRLTVL.

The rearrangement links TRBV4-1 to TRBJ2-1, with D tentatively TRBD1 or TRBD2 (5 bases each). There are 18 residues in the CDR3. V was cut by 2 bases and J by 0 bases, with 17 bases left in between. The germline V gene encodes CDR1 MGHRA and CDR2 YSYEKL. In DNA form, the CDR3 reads TGCGCCAGCAGCCAACTAAGTGGGGGAGTGAGCTCCTACAATGAGCAGTTCTTC. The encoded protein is CASSQLSGGVSSYNEQFF.

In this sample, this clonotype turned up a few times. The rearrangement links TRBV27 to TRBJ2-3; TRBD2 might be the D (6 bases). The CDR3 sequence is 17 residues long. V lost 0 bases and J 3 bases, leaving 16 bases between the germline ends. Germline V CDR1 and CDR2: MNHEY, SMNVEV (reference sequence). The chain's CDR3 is CASSLSRFSRGTDTQYF. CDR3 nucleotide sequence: TGTGCCAGCAGTTTATCGAGGTTTTCGCGGGGTACAGATACGCAGTATTTT.

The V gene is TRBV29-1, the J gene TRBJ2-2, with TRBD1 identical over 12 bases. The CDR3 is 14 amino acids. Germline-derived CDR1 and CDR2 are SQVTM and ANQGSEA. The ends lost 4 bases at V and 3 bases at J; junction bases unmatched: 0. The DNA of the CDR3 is TGCAGCGTTGGGGACAGGGGGCACACCGGGGAGCTGTTTTTT. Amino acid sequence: CSVGDRGHTGELFF.